The clone carrying this T cell receptor beta chain occurred once. Antigen: not known. Repertoires were generated with immunoSEQ multiplex PCR, while TCRdb's copy carries only in-frame clones and drops some. Of around 150,000 clones listed, 88% are singletons. Some second doses came at about 4 weeks and others at about 12 weeks; these were pooled. Germline CDR1 and CDR2: SGHTA and FQGTGA. With V trimmed by 4 bases and J by 3 bases, 5 bases remained unmatched. The CDR3 covers 15 residues. The entry originates in a study of T cell responses to AZD1222 COVID-19 vaccine. Study-level results: Increases in Spike-specific TCR breadth and depth were seen after two AZD1222 doses. Researchers took repertoire samples only after the peak T cell response had come.

The V call is TRBV7-3, the J call TRBJ2-1; 8 nucleotides agree with TRBD1. This sequence originates from an adult who received the AZD1222 COVID-19 vaccine. This sample comprised peripheral blood, obtained 28 days after the second AZD1222 dose. CDR3 amino acids: CASSSPGQDYNEQFF. CDR3 sequence (DNA): TGTGCCAGCAGCTCCCCGGGACAGGACTACAATGAGCAGTTCTTC. The entire variable domain, with the rest obtained from reference TRBV7-3 and TRBJ2-1, is as follows: GAGVSQTPSNKVTEKGKYVELRCDPISGHTALYWYRQSLGQGPEFLIYFQGTGAADDSGLPNDRFFAVRPEGSVSTLKIQRTERGDSAVYLCASSSPGQDYNEQFFGPGTRLTVL.